The clone carrying this TCR beta chain was recorded at least ten times. The read comes to an end 3 residues before the CDR3 does, leaving the germline J gene to fill in the end. Control and CVID samples contributed equal amounts of genomic DNA. The repertoire was sequenced with immunoSEQ multiplex PCR; TCRdb's copy has only in-frame clones and lacks some. Recorded here are around 45,000 clones, none singletons. After removal of 4 bases from V and 1 base from J, the junction contained 3 bases not matched to a gene. Germline CDR1 is SGHDT and CDR2 is YYEEEE. CDR3 length: 14 residues. The data were obtained in a study of T cell clonality in common variable immunodeficiency.

Sequenced sample: peripheral blood mononuclear cells. The rearrangement links TRBV5-6 to TRBJ1-1; 8 bases match TRBD1. This receptor was identified in a person aged 18 to 75 in good health. CDR3 DNA, as far as it was read: TGTGCCAGCAGCAAACAGGGGGGGAACACTGAA. It yields the protein CASSKQGGNTE. The full CDR3 protein reads CASSKQGGNTEAFF.